This record concerns one TCR beta chain sequence. The CDR3 covers 13 residues. V lost 6 bases and J lost 7; bases outside the gene matches: 1. Authors' methods: Reference gene primers were amplified, and this amplification served to estimate nucleated cell counts. The data were produced by immunoSEQ multiplex PCR, yet TCRdb's version contains in-frame clones alone and is incomplete. The DNA gave D and trimming, while V, J and clone size come from that table. This sample has 85,000 to 100,000 clones, with approximately 84% found just once. This entry comes from a study of blood T cell repertoires in COVID-19. Across the whole study: Whether acute or convalescent, the COVID-19 samples came from the United States, Italy and Spain. T cells, B-cell-depleted T cells, or PBMCs provided the cDNA or gDNA that served as material.

This TCR came from a woman aged 55-69 years with acute or convalescent COVID-19. This chain connects TRBV12-3 or TRBV12-4 to TRBJ1-4; 11 bases are shared with TRBD1. The sample consisted of peripheral blood. The CDR3 region is CASRGQGVEKLFF. In nucleotides, the CDR3 is TGTGCCAGCAGGGGACAGGGGGTTGAAAAACTGTTTTTT.